The clone carrying this T cell receptor beta chain is a singleton in its sample. The antigen is unknown. The sample belongs to a study of vaccination and CD4 T cells after COVID-19. Treatment denoted: approximately nine-day PBMC culture with coronavirus spike peptide pools or control peptides (ViraFEST assay). The CDR3 sequence is 14 residues long. Germline V gives CDR1 MDHEN, CDR2 SYDVKM. V was shortened by 10 bases and J by 1 base, with 16 bases between the two germline ends. The Oncomine TCR Beta short-read assay was applied to DNA of cultured CD4+ T cells. From the PCR reads, TCRdb called clonotypes with MiXCR, one entry per CDR3 protein. The sample carries some 20,000 distinct CDR3 sequences, 60% to 75% recorded once.

The sample comprised CD4+ T cells from blood, cultured in vitro. The chain is built from TRBV28 and TRBJ1-1; no definite D call. The origin of this receptor is a human donor who had recovered from COVID-19. In DNA form, the CDR3 reads TGTGCCATCCAGGAAGCCCTACAGAACACTGAAGCTTTCTTT. It specifies CAIQEALQNTEAFF. Complete variable domain (other parts from reference TRBV28 and TRBJ1-1): DVKVTQSSRYLVKRTGEKVFLECVQDMDHENMFWYRQDPGLGLRLIYFSYDVKMKEKGDIPEGYSVSREKKERFSLILESASTNQTSMYLCAIQEALQNTEAFFGQGTRLTVV.